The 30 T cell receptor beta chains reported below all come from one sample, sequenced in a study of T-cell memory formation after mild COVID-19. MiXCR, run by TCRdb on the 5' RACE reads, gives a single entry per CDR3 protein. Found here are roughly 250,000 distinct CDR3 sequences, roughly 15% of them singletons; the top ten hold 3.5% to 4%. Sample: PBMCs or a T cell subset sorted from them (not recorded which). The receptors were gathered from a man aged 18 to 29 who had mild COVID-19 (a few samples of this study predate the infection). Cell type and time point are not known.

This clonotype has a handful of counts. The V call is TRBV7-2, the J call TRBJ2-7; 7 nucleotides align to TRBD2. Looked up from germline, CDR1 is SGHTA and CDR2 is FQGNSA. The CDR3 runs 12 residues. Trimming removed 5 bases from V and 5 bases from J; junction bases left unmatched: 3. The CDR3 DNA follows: TGTGCCAGCAGCAGACGGGGGGACGAGCAGTACTTC. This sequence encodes CASSRRGDEQYF.

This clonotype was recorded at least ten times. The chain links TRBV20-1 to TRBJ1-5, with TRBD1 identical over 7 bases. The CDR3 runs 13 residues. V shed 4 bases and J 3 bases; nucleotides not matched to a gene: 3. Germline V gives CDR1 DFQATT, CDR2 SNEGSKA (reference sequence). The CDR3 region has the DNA TGCAGTGCTACAGGGGGTAACAATCAGCCCCAGCATTTT. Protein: CSATGGNNQPQHF.

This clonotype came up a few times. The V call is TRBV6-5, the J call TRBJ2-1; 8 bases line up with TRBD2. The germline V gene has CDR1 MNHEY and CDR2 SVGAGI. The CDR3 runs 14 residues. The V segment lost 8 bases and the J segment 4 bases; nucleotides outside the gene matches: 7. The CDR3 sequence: CASRPREGYNEQFF. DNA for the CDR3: TGTGCCAGCCGTCCCCGGGAGGGTTACAATGAGCAGTTCTTC.

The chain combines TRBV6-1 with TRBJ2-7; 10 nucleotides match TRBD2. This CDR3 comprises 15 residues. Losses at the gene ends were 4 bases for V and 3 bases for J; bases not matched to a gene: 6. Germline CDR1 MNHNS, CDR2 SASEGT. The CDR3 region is CASSVVAGGVYEQYV. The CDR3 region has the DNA TGTGCCAGCAGTGTTGTAGCGGGGGGAGTCTACGAGCAGTACGTC.

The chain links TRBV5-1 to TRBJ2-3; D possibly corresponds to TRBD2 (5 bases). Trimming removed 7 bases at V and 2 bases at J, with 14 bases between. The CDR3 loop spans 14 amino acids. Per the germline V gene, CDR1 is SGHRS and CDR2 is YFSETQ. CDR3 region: CASVEGSHTDTQYF. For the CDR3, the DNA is TGCGCCAGCGTAGAGGGATCTCACACAGATACGCAGTATTTT.

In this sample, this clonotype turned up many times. This chain's CDR3 is CASSLRLAGAGTQYF. CDR3 nucleotide sequence: TGTGCCAGCAGCCTGAGACTAGCGGGCGCGGGGACGCAGTATTTT. V and J are TRBV7-9 and TRBJ2-3; 10 nucleotides line up with TRBD2. This CDR3 is 15 amino acids long. V was pared by 5 bases and J by 9 bases, with 11 bases of the junction left unmatched. Germline V gene data show CDR1 as SEHNR and CDR2 as FQNEAQ (reference sequence).

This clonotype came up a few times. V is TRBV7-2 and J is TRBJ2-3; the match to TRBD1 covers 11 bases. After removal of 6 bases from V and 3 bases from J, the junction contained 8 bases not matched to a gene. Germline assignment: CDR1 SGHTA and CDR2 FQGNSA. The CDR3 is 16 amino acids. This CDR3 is CASRPDRGLGTDTQYF. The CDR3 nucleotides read TGTGCCAGCAGACCGGACAGGGGGCTGGGGACAGATACGCAGTATTTT.

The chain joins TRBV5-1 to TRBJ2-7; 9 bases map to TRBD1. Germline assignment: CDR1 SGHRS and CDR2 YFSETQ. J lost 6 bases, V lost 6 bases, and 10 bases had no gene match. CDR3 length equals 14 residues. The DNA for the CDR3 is TGCGCCAGCACCGCGGGACAGGGAGCAGGCGAGCAGTACTTC. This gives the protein CASTAGQGAGEQYF.

CDR3 protein: CASREEDQPQHF. DNA for the CDR3: TGTGCCAGCAGGGAAGAAGATCAGCCCCAGCATTTT. This chain uses TRBV28 with TRBJ1-5; no clear D. Trimming stripped 6 bases from V and 5 bases from J, with 8 bases between. The CDR3 has 12 amino acids. Germline values: CDR1 MDHEN, CDR2 SYDVKM.

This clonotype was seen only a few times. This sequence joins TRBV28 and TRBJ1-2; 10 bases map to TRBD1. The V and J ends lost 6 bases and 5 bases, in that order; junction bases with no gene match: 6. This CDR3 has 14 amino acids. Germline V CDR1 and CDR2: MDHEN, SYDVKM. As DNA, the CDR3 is TGTGCCAGCAGACGGACAGGGGGACGTTATGGCTACACCTTC. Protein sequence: CASRRTGGRYGYTF.

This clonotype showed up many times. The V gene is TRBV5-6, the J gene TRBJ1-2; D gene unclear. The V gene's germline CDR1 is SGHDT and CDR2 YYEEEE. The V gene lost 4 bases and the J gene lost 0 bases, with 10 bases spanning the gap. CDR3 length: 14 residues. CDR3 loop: CASSPMQSNYGYTF. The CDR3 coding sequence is TGTGCCAGCAGCCCTATGCAGTCTAACTATGGCTACACCTTC.

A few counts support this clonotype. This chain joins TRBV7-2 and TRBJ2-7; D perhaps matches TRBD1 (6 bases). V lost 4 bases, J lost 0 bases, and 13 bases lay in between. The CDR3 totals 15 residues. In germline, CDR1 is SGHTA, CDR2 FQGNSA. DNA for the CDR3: TGTGCCAGCAGCTCGCAGGGGCTGCCCTCCTACGAGCAGTACTTC. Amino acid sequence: CASSSQGLPSYEQYF.

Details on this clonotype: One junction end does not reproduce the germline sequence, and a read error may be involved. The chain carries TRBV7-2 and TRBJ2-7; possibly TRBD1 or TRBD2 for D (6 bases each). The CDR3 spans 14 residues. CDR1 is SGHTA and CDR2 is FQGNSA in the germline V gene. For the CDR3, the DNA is TGTGCCAGCAGCTTAGCGACGGGGGCCCACGAGCAATACTTC. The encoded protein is CASSLATGAHEQYF.

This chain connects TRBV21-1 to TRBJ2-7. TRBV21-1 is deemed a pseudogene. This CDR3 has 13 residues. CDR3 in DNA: TGTGCCAGCACCGACCGACTGTCCTACGAGCAGTACGTC. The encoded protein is CASTDRLSYEQYV.

The CDR3 spells CSVDSGTGINEQYF. CDR3 in DNA: TGCAGCGTTGATTCCGGGACAGGGATCAACGAGCAGTACTTC. The genes are TRBV29-1 and TRBJ2-7; TRBD1 aligns across 9 bases. Germline CDR1 and CDR2: SQVTM and ANQGSEA. Trimming cost V 3 bases and J 5 bases; bases outside gene matches: 8. This CDR3 has 14 amino acids.

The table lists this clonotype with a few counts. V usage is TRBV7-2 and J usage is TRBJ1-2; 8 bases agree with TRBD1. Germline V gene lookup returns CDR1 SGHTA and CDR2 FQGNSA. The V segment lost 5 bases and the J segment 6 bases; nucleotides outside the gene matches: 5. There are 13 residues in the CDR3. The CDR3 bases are TGTGCCAGCAGCCGCGGGACAGGAGATGGCTACACCTTC. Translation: CASSRGTGDGYTF.

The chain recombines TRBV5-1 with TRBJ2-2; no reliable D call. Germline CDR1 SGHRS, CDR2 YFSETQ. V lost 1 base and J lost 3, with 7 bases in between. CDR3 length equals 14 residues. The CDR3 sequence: CASSLPGDTGELFF. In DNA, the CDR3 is TGCGCCAGCAGCTTGCCAGGAGACACCGGGGAGCTGTTTTTT.

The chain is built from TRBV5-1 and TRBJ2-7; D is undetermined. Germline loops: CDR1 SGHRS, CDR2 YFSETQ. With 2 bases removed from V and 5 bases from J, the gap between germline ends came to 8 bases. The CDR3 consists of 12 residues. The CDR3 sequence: CASSFPRNEQYV. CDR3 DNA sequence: TGCGCCAGCAGCTTCCCCCGTAACGAGCAGTACGTC.

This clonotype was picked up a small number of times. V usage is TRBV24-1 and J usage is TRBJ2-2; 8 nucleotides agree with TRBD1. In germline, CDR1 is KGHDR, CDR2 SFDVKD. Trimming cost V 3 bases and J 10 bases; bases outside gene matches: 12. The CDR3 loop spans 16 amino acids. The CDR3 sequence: CATSDPRDRRNAELFF. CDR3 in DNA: TGTGCCACCAGTGATCCGCGGGACAGGAGGAACGCGGAGCTGTTTTTT.

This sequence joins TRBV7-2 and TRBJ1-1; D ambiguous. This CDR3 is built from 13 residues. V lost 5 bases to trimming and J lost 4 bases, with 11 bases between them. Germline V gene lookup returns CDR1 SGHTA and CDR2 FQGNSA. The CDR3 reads CASSRPGSTEAFF. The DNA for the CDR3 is TGTGCCAGCAGCCGACCTGGTAGCACTGAAGCTTTCTTT.

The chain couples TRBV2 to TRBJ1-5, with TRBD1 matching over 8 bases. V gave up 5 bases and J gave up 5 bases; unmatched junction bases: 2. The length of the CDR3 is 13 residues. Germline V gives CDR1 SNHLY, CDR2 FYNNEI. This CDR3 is CASSNRGDQPQHF. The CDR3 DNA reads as TGTGCCAGCAGTAACAGGGGGGATCAGCCCCAGCATTTT. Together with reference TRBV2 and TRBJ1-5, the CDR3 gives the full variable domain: EPEVTQTPSHQVTQMGQEVILRCVPISNHLYFYWYRQILGQKVEFLVSFYNNEISEKSEIFDDQFSVERPDGSNFTLKIRSTKLEDSAMYFCASSNRGDQPQHFGDGTRLSIL.

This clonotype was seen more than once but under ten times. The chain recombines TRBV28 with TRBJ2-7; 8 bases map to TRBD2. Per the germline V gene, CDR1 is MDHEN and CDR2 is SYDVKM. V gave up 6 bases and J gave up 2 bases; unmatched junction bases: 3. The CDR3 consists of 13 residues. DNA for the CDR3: TGTGCCAGCAGGAGCGGGGGTGCCTACGAGCAGTACTTC. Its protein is CASRSGGAYEQYF.

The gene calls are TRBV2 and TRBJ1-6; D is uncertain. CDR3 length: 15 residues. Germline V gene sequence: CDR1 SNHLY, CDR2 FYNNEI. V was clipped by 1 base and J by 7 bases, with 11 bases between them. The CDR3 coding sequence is TGTGCCAGCAGTGAAGGGCAGGTTTGGAATTCACCCCTCCACTTT. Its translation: CASSEGQVWNSPLHF.

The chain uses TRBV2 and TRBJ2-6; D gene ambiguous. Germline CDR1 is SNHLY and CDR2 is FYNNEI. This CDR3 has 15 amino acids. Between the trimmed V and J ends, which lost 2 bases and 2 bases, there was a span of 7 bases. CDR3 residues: CASSETRAGANVLTF. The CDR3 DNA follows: TGTGCCAGCAGTGAAACAAGGGCTGGGGCCAACGTCCTGACTTTC.

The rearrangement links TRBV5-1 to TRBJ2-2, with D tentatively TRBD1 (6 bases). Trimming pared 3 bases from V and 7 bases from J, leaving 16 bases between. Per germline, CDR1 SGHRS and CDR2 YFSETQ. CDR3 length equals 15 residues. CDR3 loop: CASSWGPGVNGELFF. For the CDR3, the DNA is TGCGCCAGCAGCTGGGGACCAGGGGTTAACGGGGAGCTGTTTTTT.

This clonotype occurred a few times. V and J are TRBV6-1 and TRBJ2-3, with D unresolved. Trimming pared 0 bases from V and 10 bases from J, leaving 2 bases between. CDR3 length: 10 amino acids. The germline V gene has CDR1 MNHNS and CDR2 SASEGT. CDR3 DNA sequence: TGTGCCAGCAGTGAAGCATCGCAGTATTTT. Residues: CASSEASQYF.

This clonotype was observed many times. CDR3 sequence reads: CACSRGPDIMNTEAFF. The CDR3 DNA is TGTGCCTGTTCGAGAGGTCCTGATATTATGAACACTGAAGCTTTCTTT. The chain has TRBV30 and TRBJ1-1; D unclear. Between the trimmed V and J ends, which lost 6 bases and 0 bases, there was a span of 20 bases. The CDR3 covers 16 residues. Germline CDR1 reads GTSNPN; CDR2 reads SVGIG (reference sequence).

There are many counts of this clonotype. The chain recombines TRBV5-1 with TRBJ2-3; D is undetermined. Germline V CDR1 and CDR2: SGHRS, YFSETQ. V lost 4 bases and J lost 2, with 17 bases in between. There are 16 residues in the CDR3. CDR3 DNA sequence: TGCGCCAGCAGCACAGACCCCCAGACCTACACAGATACGCAGTATTTT. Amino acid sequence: CASSTDPQTYTDTQYF.

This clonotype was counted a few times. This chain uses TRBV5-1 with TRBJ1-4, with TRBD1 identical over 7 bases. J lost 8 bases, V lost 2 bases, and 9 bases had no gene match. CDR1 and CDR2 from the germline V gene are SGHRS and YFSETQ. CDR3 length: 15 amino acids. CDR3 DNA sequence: TGCGCCAGCAGCTTAAGGGACAGCCTCCGCGAAAAACTGTTTTTT. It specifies CASSLRDSLREKLFF.

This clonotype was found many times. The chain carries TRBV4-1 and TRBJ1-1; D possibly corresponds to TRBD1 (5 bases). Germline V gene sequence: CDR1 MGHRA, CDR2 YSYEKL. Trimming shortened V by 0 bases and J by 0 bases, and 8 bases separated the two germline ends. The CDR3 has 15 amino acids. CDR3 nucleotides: TGCGCCAGCAGCCAAGATGAGGGGATGAACACTGAAGCTTTCTTT. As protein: CASSQDEGMNTEAFF.